This T cell receptor (beta chain) was documented in a study of technical replicates of blood from four donors. There are a few counts of this clone. Profiled with immunoSEQ multiplex PCR; TCRdb holds only in-frame clones, not every one. Here the sample spans about 97,000 clones, less than 95% being singletons. The V segment lost 5 bases and the J segment 4 bases; nucleotides outside the gene matches: 8. The CDR3 is made up of 14 amino acids. The germline gives CDR1 SGDLS, CDR2 YYNGEE. Sample: T cells isolated from PBMCs. This clonotype was sampled from a human donor in good health. The chain combines TRBV9 with TRBJ1-1; TRBD1 matches at 7 bases. CDR3: CASSLEGQITEAFF. CDR3 DNA: TGTGCCAGCAGTCTTGAGGGACAGATCACTGAAGCTTTCTTT.